The present TCR beta chain was sequenced within a study of shared T cell receptors in the human thymus (dated by TCRdb to about 2021). Regarding the complete study: The study investigated the way shared, self-reactive T-cell receptor alpha chains are produced in the human thymus.

About this clone itself: Its antigen has not been determined. Base qualities are not provided; no much larger clone lies one nucleotide away.

Receptors were amplified or captured by the immunoSEQ multiplex PCR assay. This is the immuneACCESS table as TCRdb keeps it, with only in-frame sequences that have V and J called. A part of the clones is gone; compared with another copy, unresolved V genes explain less than half, and the rest is unexplained. Here the sample has some 640,000 clones; 87% occur a single time. The ten largest clones capture roughly 0.0086% of the sample. The CDR3 covers 15 residues, taking in both the cysteine and the phenylalanine. Just CDR3 DNA is preserved here, 45 bases in frame from base 1. According to the germline V gene, CDR1 reads ENHRY and CDR2 reads SYGVKD. V loses 0 bases of germline sequence and J loses 1 base, and the interval between the two ends is 9 bases. The sample also formed part of further work on human thymus T cells. As the second study states: In Finland, the donors were immunologically healthy infants who were having open corrective cardiac surgery for congenital heart defects. Thymus tissue was obtained as surgical resects removed during corrective cardiac surgery. Biased V and J gene segment usage appeared to be present in both thymic and peripheral blood repertoires. The related research found that thymic TCR repertoires overlapped highly between unrelated individuals. The study described the TCR alpha and beta repertoires in roughly 8 infant thymus samples and a few matching peripheral blood samples. Donor ages ranged from about 6 to 250 days, and the cohort comprised about six male and two female infants. Thymocytes were released mechanically from tissue and stored at -70 °C as pellets of about 9-32 million cells. A QIAsymphony instrument was used to extract genomic DNA from frozen cell pellets. Using the immunoSEQ multiplex PCR assay, the TCRB and TCRAD loci were amplified from a standardized quantity of quality-controlled genomic DNA. The amplicons spanned the V(D)J region and were long enough to cover the CDR3 and allow V and J genes to be identified. Through the commercial immunoSEQ service, the amplicons were sequenced on an Illumina platform. Corrections for primer bias and sequencing errors followed previously described methods, while TCRAD and TCRB definitions were based on the IMGT database. Analysis of the repertoires was done with immunoSEQ Analyzer 3.0 and VDJTools and included basic statistics, V/J segment usage, diversity estimates, rarefaction and pairwise overlap. Diversity was estimated using the Chao1, ChaoE, Efron-Thisted, Shannon and inverse Simpson indices, and was also estimated on datasets down-sampled to the size of the smallest sample. Repertoire overlap used strict matching of CDR3 nucleotide sequence, V gene and J gene, with Jaccard-based multidimensional scaling clustering. Thymus samples yielded on average about 810,000 unique TCRB clonotypes, compared with some 89,000 from blood samples.

This clonotype was obtained from a boy younger than two with a congenital heart defect. Donor details come from another sample of the same person, matched by shared clones. Material for sequencing was thymocytes. The receptor chain draws on TRBV10-3 and TRBJ1-1; TRBD1 might be the D gene, on 5 matching bases. The CDR3 here reads CAISESGRGNTEAFF. The DNA sequence is TGTGCCATCAGTGAGTCGGGGAGGGGGAACACTGAAGCTTTCTTT.